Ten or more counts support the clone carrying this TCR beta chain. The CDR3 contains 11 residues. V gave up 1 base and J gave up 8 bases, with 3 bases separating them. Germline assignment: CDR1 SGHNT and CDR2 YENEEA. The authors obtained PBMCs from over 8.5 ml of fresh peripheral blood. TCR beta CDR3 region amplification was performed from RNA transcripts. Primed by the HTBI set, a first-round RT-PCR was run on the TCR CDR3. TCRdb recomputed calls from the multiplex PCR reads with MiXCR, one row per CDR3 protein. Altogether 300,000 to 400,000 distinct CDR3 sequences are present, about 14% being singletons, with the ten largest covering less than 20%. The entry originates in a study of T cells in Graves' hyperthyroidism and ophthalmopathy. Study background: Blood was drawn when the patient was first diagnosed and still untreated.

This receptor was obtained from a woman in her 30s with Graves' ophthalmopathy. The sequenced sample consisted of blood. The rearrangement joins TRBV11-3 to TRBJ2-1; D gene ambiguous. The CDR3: CASSLVYEQFF. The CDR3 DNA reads TGTGCCAGCAGCTTAGTGTATGAGCAGTTCTTC.